Included here is one T cell receptor (beta chain) sequence, with context. The record originates from a study of blood T cell repertoires in COVID-19. About the research overall: Samples came from the United States, Italy and Spain, spanning acute and convalescent COVID-19.

The CDR3 spans 13 residues. The germline gives CDR1 SGHNT, CDR2 YENEEA. The germline V and J ends were trimmed by 4 bases and 10 bases, with 14 bases remaining between them. The protocol was immunoSEQ multiplex PCR, while the TCRdb copy is restricted to in-frame clones and leaves out a portion. The profile shows approximately 80,000 clones, more than 75% of them singletons. The material sequenced was peripheral blood. The V gene is TRBV11-3, the J gene TRBJ2-1; weak D call: TRBD1 (6 bases). The TCR sequence derives from a middle-aged man with acute or convalescent COVID-19. CDR3 sequence reads: CASSSSSTGEQFF. CDR3 DNA: TGTGCCAGCAGCTCCTCTAGCACAGGGGAGCAGTTCTTC.